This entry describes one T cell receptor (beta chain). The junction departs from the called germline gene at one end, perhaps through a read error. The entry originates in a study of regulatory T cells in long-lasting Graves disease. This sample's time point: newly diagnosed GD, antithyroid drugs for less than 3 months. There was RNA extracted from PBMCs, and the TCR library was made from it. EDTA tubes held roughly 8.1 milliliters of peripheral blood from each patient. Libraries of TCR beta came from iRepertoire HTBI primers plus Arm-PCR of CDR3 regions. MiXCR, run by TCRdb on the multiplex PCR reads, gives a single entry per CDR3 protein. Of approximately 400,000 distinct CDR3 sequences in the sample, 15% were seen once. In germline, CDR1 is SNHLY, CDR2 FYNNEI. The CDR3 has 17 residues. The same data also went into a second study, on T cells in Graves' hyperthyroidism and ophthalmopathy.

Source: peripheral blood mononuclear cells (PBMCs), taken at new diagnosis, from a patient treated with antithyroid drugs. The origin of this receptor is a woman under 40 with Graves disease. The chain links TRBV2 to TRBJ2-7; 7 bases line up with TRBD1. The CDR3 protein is CASRGRNTGAPDGKRNF. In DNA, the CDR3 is TGTGCCAGCAGAGGCCGAAACACAGGGGCCCCCGATGGGAAGCGGAACTTC.